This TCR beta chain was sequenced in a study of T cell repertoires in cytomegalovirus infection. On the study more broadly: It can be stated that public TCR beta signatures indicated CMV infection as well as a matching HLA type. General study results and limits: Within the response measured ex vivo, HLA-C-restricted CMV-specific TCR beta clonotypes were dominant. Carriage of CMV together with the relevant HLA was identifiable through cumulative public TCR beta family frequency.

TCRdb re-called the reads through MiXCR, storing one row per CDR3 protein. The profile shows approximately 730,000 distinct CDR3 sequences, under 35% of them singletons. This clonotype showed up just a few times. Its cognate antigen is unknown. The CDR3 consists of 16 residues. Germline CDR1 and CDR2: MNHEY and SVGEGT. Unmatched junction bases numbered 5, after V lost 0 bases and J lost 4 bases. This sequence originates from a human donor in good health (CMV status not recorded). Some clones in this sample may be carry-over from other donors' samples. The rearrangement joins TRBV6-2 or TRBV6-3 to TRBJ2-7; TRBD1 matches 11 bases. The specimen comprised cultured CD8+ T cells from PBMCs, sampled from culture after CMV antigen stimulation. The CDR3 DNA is TGTGCCAGCAGTTACTCGAAAGGGACAGGGGGATACGAGCAGTACGTC. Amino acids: CASSYSKGTGGYEQYV.